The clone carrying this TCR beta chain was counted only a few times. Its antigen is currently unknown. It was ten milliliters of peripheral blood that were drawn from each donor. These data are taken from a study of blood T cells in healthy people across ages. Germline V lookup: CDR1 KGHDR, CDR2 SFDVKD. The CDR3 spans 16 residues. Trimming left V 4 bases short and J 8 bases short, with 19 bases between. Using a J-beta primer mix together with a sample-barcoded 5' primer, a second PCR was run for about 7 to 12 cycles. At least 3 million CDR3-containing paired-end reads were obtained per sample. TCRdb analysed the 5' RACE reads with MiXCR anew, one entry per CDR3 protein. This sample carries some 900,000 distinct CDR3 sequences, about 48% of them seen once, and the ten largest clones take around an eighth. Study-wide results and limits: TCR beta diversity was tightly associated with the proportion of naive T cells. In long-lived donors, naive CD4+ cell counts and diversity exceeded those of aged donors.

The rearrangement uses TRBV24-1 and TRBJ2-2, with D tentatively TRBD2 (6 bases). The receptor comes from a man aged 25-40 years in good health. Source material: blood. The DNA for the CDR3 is TGTGCCACCAGTGACCTCGACAAAGCGGGTTTAGGGGAGCTGTTTTTT. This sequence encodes CATSDLDKAGLGELFF.